The rows below give T cell receptor beta chains drawn from one sample of a study of patients and donors after allogeneic stem cell transplantation. TCRdb re-derived calls from the RT-PCR reads in MiXCR, one entry per CDR3 protein. The sample gives about 960,000 distinct CDR3 sequences, roughly 18% of which show up once; around 5.5% is in the top ten. Sequenced sample: blood, either unsorted or a sorted T cell fraction (not recorded which). The receptors shown here come from a human donor who was either an allogeneic HSCT recipient or a stem cell or donor lymphocyte infusion donor (not recorded which). It is not recorded whose cells these are; they may come from a transplant donor. CDR3s include the opening cysteine and the closing phenylalanine or tryptophan. A D gene is named only where the DNA matches it firmly.

v_gene	d_gene	j_gene	CDR3aa
TRBV4-2	TRBD1	TRBJ2-3	CASSQTTGGLGTDTQYF
TRBV25-1	TRBD1	TRBJ2-7	CASSDFLDRDYEQYF
TRBV7-9	NA	TRBJ2-5	CASSLVTGQETQYF
TRBV7-2	NA	TRBJ2-7	CASSLGTLGREQYF
TRBV12-3/TRBV12-4	NA	TRBJ1-1	CASRPQGSEAFF
TRBV18	TRBD1	TRBJ2-7	CASSGRDRAYEQYF
TRBV5-6	TRBD2	TRBJ2-3	CASSPSGEGNTQYF
TRBV18	NA	TRBJ2-4	CASSPDAGRPILAKNIQYF
TRBV12-3/TRBV12-4	TRBD1	TRBJ2-4	CASSSRQGAKNIQYF
TRBV19	TRBD1	TRBJ2-7	CASSRPGQDPYEQYF
TRBV4-3	TRBD1	TRBJ2-7	CASSPRHGWIWGQGDEQYF
TRBV5-1	NA	TRBJ2-3	CASSLVQVTDTQYF
TRBV10-3	NA	TRBJ2-2	CATSQGIRNTGELFF
TRBV11-3	NA	TRBJ1-1	CASSFRATQRNTEAFF
TRBV9	TRBD2	TRBJ2-7	CASSVGAGLYSYEQYF
TRBV20-1	TRBD2	TRBJ2-1	CSARDGTSGSEREQFF
TRBV10-3	TRBD2	TRBJ2-3	CAITLGRTSGTDTQYF
TRBV20-1	TRBD1	TRBJ2-1	CSARYPTGNPYNEQFF
TRBV7-9	TRBD1	TRBJ2-7	CASSFIQGARTYEQYF
TRBV9	NA	TRBJ2-7	CASSVDSGFYEQYF
TRBV20-1	NA	TRBJ2-2	CSAREGFGELFF
TRBV7-3	NA	TRBJ2-7	CASSLRPGSYEQYF
TRBV20-1	NA	TRBJ2-5	CSAGLFWETQYF
TRBV12-3/TRBV12-4	NA	TRBJ2-2	CASSPRSVVVSGELFF
TRBV4-1	TRBD2	TRBJ2-7	CASSQGRLAGTYEQYF
TRBV6-2/TRBV6-3	NA	TRBJ2-7	CASSYSVYEQYF
TRBV5-1	NA	TRBJ2-5	CASASGGNKYF
TRBV20-1	NA	TRBJ2-5	CSARDLLEGTQYF
TRBV9	TRBD2	TRBJ2-3	CASSAGVLAGLGDTQYF
TRBV29-1	NA	TRBJ1-2	CSVVRESKGYGYTF
TRBV6-2/TRBV6-3	NA	TRBJ2-1	CASSYMTEYNEQFF
TRBV5-1	TRBD1	TRBJ2-3	CASSHDRGLTDTQYF
TRBV12-3/TRBV12-4	NA	TRBJ1-1	CASNQGNTEAFF
TRBV12-3/TRBV12-4	NA	TRBJ1-2	CASSRRAAVGYGYTF
TRBV11-1	TRBD1	TRBJ2-5	CASSLALLRTGLLLETQYF
TRBV10-3	NA	TRBJ2-1	CAARGTGEQFF
TRBV6-5	NA	TRBJ1-6	CASSYGRYSPLHF
TRBV18	NA	TRBJ1-3	CASSPPGIRNTIYF
TRBV25-1	TRBD2	TRBJ2-3	CASSGGTRADTQYF
TRBV20-1	TRBD1	TRBJ2-2	CSAAGTGYTGELFF
TRBV13	TRBD1	TRBJ2-7	CASSGDRVEQYF
TRBV27	NA	TRBJ1-5	CASSLGLNQPQHF
TRBV7-6	NA	TRBJ2-7	CASSLNPWRGGPQEQYF